These 30 T cell receptor beta chains originate from one sample sequenced in a study of blood T cell repertoires in COVID-19. Sequencing was performed with immunoSEQ multiplex PCR; in TCRdb, only in-frame clones are kept and a portion is missing. The data contain under 300,000 clones, approximately 88% of them singletons. Sequences were obtained from PBMCs or T cells enriched from blood (not recorded which). The receptor source for this set is a woman between 35 and 50 years old with acute COVID-19.

The chain couples TRBV19 to TRBJ2-1, with 13 bases identical to TRBD2. The CDR3 covers 16 residues. The J segment lost 10 bases and the V segment lost 7 bases, leaving 13 bases of the junction unmatched. CDR1 is LNHDA and CDR2 is SQIVND in the germline V gene (reference sequence). The DNA for the CDR3 is TGTGCCAGTACTCCCGGACTAGCGGGAGCAAGATGGGAGCAGTTCTTC. The encoded protein is CASTPGLAGARWEQFF.

J is TRBJ2-7 and V is TRBV27, with D perhaps TRBD1 (6 bases). Trimming removed 3 bases from V and 2 bases from J, with 17 bases in between. Germline-derived CDR1 and CDR2 are MNHEY and SMNVEV (reference sequence). CDR3 length equals 16 residues. CDR3 coding DNA: TGTGCCAGCAGTTTCTCGGGGCAGGGGCCAACCTACGAGCAGTACGTC. Protein sequence: CASSFSGQGPTYEQYV.

The rearrangement links TRBV6-2 or TRBV6-3 to TRBJ2-6; 9 bases align to TRBD2. CDR3 length: 21 amino acids. Unmatched junction bases numbered 15, after V lost 2 bases and J lost 1 base. Per the germline V gene, CDR1 is MNHEY and CDR2 is SVGEGT. CDR3: CASSYPGLAGGRTSGANVLTF. The CDR3 DNA sequence: TGTGCCAGCAGTTACCCGGGACTAGCAGGAGGAAGAACTTCTGGGGCCAACGTCCTGACTTTC.

The rearrangement uses TRBV9 and TRBJ2-3, with D perhaps TRBD2 (5 bases). The length of the CDR3 is 15 residues. Between the trimmed V and J ends, which lost 3 bases and 4 bases, there was a span of 15 bases. Per germline, CDR1 SGDLS and CDR2 YYNGEE. The CDR3 sequence: CASSDVTVGADTQYF. CDR3 in DNA: TGTGCCAGCAGCGATGTGACTGTCGGGGCAGATACGCAGTATTTT. The full variable domain, completed using reference TRBV9 and TRBJ2-3, is DSGVTQTPKHLITATGQRVTLRCSPRSGDLSVYWYQQSLDQGLQFLIQYYNGEERAKGNILERFSAQQFPDLHSELNLSSLELGDSALYFCASSDVTVGADTQYFGPGTRLTVL.

The rearrangement links TRBV23-1 to TRBJ1-5, with D hard to call. TRBV23-1 has ORF status, its function being uncertain. V lost 2 bases and J lost 1, with 6 bases in between. The CDR3 sequence is 14 residues long. CDR3 region: CASSQPKSNQPQHF. The CDR3 DNA follows: TGCGCCAGCAGTCAACCTAAGAGCAATCAGCCCCAGCATTTT.

The chain has TRBV2 and TRBJ1-1; D is unresolved. Trimming pared 7 bases from V and 5 bases from J, leaving 14 bases between. This CDR3 has 13 amino acids. The V gene's germline CDR1 is SNHLY and CDR2 FYNNEI. CDR3: CASKLGAETEAFF. The CDR3 DNA reads TGTGCCAGCAAACTCGGAGCTGAAACTGAAGCTTTCTTT.

The CDR3 loop is CASSPWSRGETQYF. CDR3 in DNA: TGCGCCAGCAGCCCGTGGTCCCGGGGGGAGACCCAGTACTTC. The chain employs TRBV5-1 and TRBJ2-5, with D maybe TRBD2 (6 bases). CDR3 size: 14 residues. Trimming stripped 4 bases from V and 5 bases from J, with 15 bases between. Germline values: CDR1 SGHRS, CDR2 YFSETQ.

This chain uses TRBV21-1 with TRBJ2-7; the tabulated D call, TRBD2, remains unverified against the DNA. TRBV21-1 is assigned pseudogene status. The CDR3 sequence is 14 residues long. CDR3 DNA sequence: TGTGCCAGCAGCAAAGTTCTAAAGGGAGGGGAGCAGTACGTC. It is translated as CASSKVLKGGEQYV.

CDR3: CASSQAGGRTDTQYF. The CDR3 DNA reads as TGCGCCAGCAGCCAAGCGGGGGGGCGCACAGATACGCAGTATTTT. The V call is TRBV4-3, the J call TRBJ2-3, with 8 bases that match TRBD2. In germline, CDR1 is LGHNA, CDR2 YSLEER. This CDR3 region has 15 residues. Trimming removed 1 base from V and 1 base from J; junction bases left unmatched: 1.

The rearrangement links TRBV5-1 to TRBJ2-1; TRBD1 matches 9 bases. V shed 0 bases, J shed 6 bases, and the junction held 4 bases outside the gene matches. CDR3 size: 15 residues. Germline values: CDR1 SGHRS, CDR2 YFSETQ. CDR3 coding DNA: TGCGCCAGCAGCTTGGGGACAGGGGTTGGCAATGAGCAGTTCTTC. Protein product: CASSLGTGVGNEQFF.

This chain joins TRBV6-4 and TRBJ2-6; 7 bases agree with TRBD2. The germline gives CDR1 MRHNA, CDR2 SNTAGT. The CDR3 length is 18 residues. The trim removed 6 bases at V and 0 bases at J, leaving 11 bases unmatched. The CDR3 DNA reads as TGTGCCAGCAGCCCCGGTTTTTGGGGGGGCTCTGGGGCCAACGTCCTGACTTTC. Amino acids: CASSPGFWGGSGANVLTF.

This clone showed up just once. This sample also contains other DNA sequences that code for the same CDR3. The V call is TRBV6-5, the J call TRBJ2-5; 7 nucleotides line up with TRBD2. The ends lost 5 bases at V and 5 bases at J; junction bases unmatched: 2. Germline V gene sequence: CDR1 MNHEY, CDR2 SVGAGI. The CDR3 contains 12 residues. CDR3 region: CASSPGGETQYF. The CDR3 region has the DNA TGTGCCAGCAGTCCCGGGGGGGAGACCCAGTACTTC.

The chain has TRBV5-1 and TRBJ1-4, with 7 bases that match TRBD1. The germline V gene has CDR1 SGHRS and CDR2 YFSETQ. The CDR3 sequence is 14 residues long. V was clipped by 3 bases and J by 7 bases; unmatched bases: 6. The CDR3 DNA reads as TGCGCCAGCAGCTCAGGGGGAGCTAGTGAAAAACTGTTTTTT. Encoded protein: CASSSGGASEKLFF.

The chain couples TRBV2 to TRBJ2-2; TRBD2 might be the D (6 bases). Per germline, CDR1 SNHLY and CDR2 FYNNEI. With 5 bases removed from V and 5 bases from J, the gap between germline ends came to 12 bases. The CDR3 runs to 14 residues. Written as DNA, the CDR3 is TGTGCCAGCAGTCTTCCGGGGGTTACCGGGGAGCTGTTTTTT. Translation gives CASSLPGVTGELFF. Using reference TRBV2 and TRBJ2-2 for the parts outside the CDR3, the full variable domain is EPEVTQTPSHQVTQMGQEVILRCVPISNHLYFYWYRQILGQKVEFLVSFYNNEISEKSEIFDDQFSVERPDGSNFTLKIRSTKLEDSAMYFCASSLPGVTGELFFGEGSRLTVL.

The V call is TRBV20-1, the J call TRBJ2-1; 7 nucleotides agree with TRBD2. The CDR3 is 12 residues long. The junction had 5 bases not matched to a gene; V was cut back by 3 bases and J by 9 bases. Germline V gene sequence: CDR1 DFQATT, CDR2 SNEGSKA (reference sequence). CDR3 DNA: TGCAGTGCTAGTATCGCTAGCGGTGAGCAGTTCTTC. Protein: CSASIASGEQFF.

V and J are TRBV9 and TRBJ2-3; 9 positions match TRBD2. J lost 2 bases, V lost 3 bases, and 1 base had no gene match. CDR1 and CDR2 from the germline V gene are SGDLS and YYNGEE. This CDR3 is built from 14 residues. CDR3 nucleotides: TGTGCCAGCAGCGGACTAGCGGTCACAGATACGCAGTATTTT. Translated, it gives CASSGLAVTDTQYF.

This clone appeared a single time. The rearrangement uses TRBV29-1 and TRBJ1-4; 7 bases align to TRBD1. Germline CDR1 SQVTM, CDR2 ANQGSEA. The CDR3 length is 13 residues. With V trimmed by 6 bases and J by 3 bases, 4 bases remained unmatched. The CDR3 DNA reads TGCAGCGTGGGGGACAGACCTAATGAAAAACTGTTTTTT. Its protein product is CSVGDRPNEKLFF.

The chain is built from TRBV6-6 and TRBJ2-7; TRBD2 might be the D (6 bases). The V end was cut by 5 bases, the J end by 2 bases, with 22 bases between. The germline gives CDR1 MNHNY, CDR2 SVGAGI (reference sequence). The length of the CDR3 is 17 residues. Written as DNA, the CDR3 is TGTGCCAGCAGTCCCCCCCGCGGGGTAGGGGTGCCCTACGAGCAGTACTTC. It yields the protein CASSPPRGVGVPYEQYF.

This clone appeared once. This chain joins TRBV3-1 (or the pseudogene TRBV3-2) and TRBJ2-1; D might be TRBD2 (6 bases). The V end was cut by 4 bases, the J end by 3 bases, with 16 bases between. This CDR3 has 16 residues. Germline CDR1 and CDR2: LGHDT and YNNKEL (reference sequence). The CDR3 loop is CASSPGVGGLYNEQFF. In DNA, the CDR3 is TGTGCCAGCAGCCCTGGTGTGGGGGGACTCTACAATGAGCAGTTCTTC.

The CDR3 nucleotides read TGTGCCAGCAGCTTGGCCGGGACTTTTTACGAGCAGTACTTC. It codes for CASSLAGTFYEQYF. The rearrangement uses TRBV5-6 and TRBJ2-7; D is perhaps TRBD2 (6 bases). The CDR3 consists of 14 residues. The V and J ends lost 0 bases and 4 bases respectively, with 11 bases between them. Germline values: CDR1 SGHDT, CDR2 YYEEEE.

The rearrangement joins TRBV19 to TRBJ1-6; D remains ambiguous. Germline lookup yields CDR1 LNHDA and CDR2 SQIVND (reference sequence). CDR3 length: 14 residues. V lost 5 bases and J 7 bases, leaving 12 bases between the germline ends. DNA of the CDR3: TGTGCCAGTAGTCCCACAGCCCCCAATTCACCCCTCCACTTT. It translates to CASSPTAPNSPLHF. The full variable domain, in which reference TRBV19 and TRBJ1-6 provide the parts outside the CDR3, is DGGITQSPKYLFRKEGQNVTLSCEQNLNHDAMYWYRQDPGQGLRLIYYSQIVNDFQKGDIAEGYSVSREKKESFPLTVTSAQKNPTAFYLCASSPTAPNSPLHFGNGTRLTVT.

Notes on this clone: Other DNA variants within this sample encode the same CDR3. The rearrangement joins TRBV18 to TRBJ1-3, with 8 positions matching TRBD1. V was clipped by 4 bases and J by 2 bases; unmatched bases: 1. The germline V gene has CDR1 KGHSH and CDR2 LQKENI. The CDR3 extends over 14 amino acids. CDR3 DNA sequence: TGTGCCAGCTCACTACAGGGGGCTGGAAACACCATATATTTT. This gives the protein CASSLQGAGNTIYF.

Comments on this clone: At one of its ends the junction is not consistent with the germline gene, which may arise from a read error. The chain joins TRBV7-2 to TRBJ1-6, with D perhaps matching TRBD1 (6 bases). The CDR3 loop spans 16 amino acids. Germline assignment: CDR1 SGHTA and CDR2 FQGNSA. The CDR3 nucleotides read TGTGCCAGCAGCAAAACATCACAGGGTTATAGTTCACCCCTCCACTTT. Encoded protein: CASSKTSQGYSSPLHF.

The rearrangement links TRBV7-6 to TRBJ1-3; D may be TRBD1 (6 bases). Deletions cut 4 bases from V and 8 bases from J, with 18 bases between. This CDR3 has 15 amino acids. Germline-derived CDR1 and CDR2 are SGHVS and FNYEAQ. In nucleotides, the CDR3 is TGTGCCAGCAGCTCACTGCAGGGGATCACGCACACCATATATTTT. This gives the protein CASSSLQGITHTIYF.

The rearrangement links TRBV7-2 to TRBJ2-5; a weak D match, TRBD1 (6 bases). CDR1 SGHTA and CDR2 FQGNSA come from the germline V gene. V was pared by 2 bases and J by 1 base, with 11 bases between. The CDR3 spans 15 residues. CDR3 amino acids: CASSLRRTVQETQYF. The CDR3 DNA reads as TGTGCCAGCAGCTTAAGGAGGACAGTCCAAGAGACCCAGTACTTC. Together with reference TRBV7-2 and TRBJ2-5, the CDR3 gives the full variable domain: GAGVSQSPSNKVTEKGKDVELRCDPISGHTALYWYRQSLGQGLEFLIYFQGNSAPDKSGLPSDRFSAERTGGSVSTLTIQRTQQEDSAVYLCASSLRRTVQETQYFGPGTRLLVL.

V usage is TRBV3-1 (or the pseudogene TRBV3-2) and J usage is TRBJ2-5; 9 nucleotides line up with TRBD2. CDR3 size: 18 residues. The V gene's germline CDR1 is LGHDT and CDR2 YNNKEL (reference sequence). After removal of 0 bases from V and 1 base from J, the junction contained 9 bases not matched to a gene. CDR3 nucleotides: TGTGCCAGCAGCCAAGATAGGGGGACTAGCACCGCCCAAGAGACCCAGTACTTC. Translation gives CASSQDRGTSTAQETQYF.

The chain recombines TRBV30 with TRBJ1-1; no firm D call. The germline V gene has CDR1 GTSNPN and CDR2 SVGIG (reference sequence). The CDR3 runs to 11 residues. The V end lost 3 bases, the J end lost 7 bases, and 9 bases lay between the germline ends. The DNA for the CDR3 is TGTGCCTGGAGGATAATGAGTGAAGCTTTCTTT. Translation: CAWRIMSEAFF.

Only a few counts were recorded for this clone. The chain recombines TRBV30 with TRBJ1-5, with TRBD1 matching 10 bases. The J segment lost 6 bases and the V segment lost 3 bases, leaving 2 bases of the junction unmatched. CDR1 and CDR2 from the germline V gene are GTSNPN and SVGIG (reference sequence). The CDR3 totals 13 residues. CDR3 bases: TGTGCCTGGAGGGGGGACAGGGGTCAGCCCCAGCATTTT. Protein: CAWRGDRGQPQHF.

Concerning this clone itself: The junction and the germline gene differ at one end; a read error may be behind it. V and J are TRBV20-1 and TRBJ1-4; 9 nucleotides align to TRBD1. CDR1 DFQATT and CDR2 SNEGSKA come from the germline V gene (reference sequence). This CDR3 region has 11 residues. The CDR3 bases are TGCAGTGCTGCCAGCGACAGGGGGTACCTTTTT. Translated: CSAASDRGYLF.

The J gene is TRBJ1-6, the V gene TRBV10-3; D uncertain. The CDR3 loop spans 15 amino acids. Germline V gene lookup returns CDR1 ENHRY and CDR2 SYGVKD. Trimming pared 2 bases from V and 4 bases from J, leaving 9 bases between. CDR3 coding DNA: TGTGCCATCAGTGAGGCGGGTGGATATAATTCACCCCTCCACTTT. It codes for CAISEAGGYNSPLHF.